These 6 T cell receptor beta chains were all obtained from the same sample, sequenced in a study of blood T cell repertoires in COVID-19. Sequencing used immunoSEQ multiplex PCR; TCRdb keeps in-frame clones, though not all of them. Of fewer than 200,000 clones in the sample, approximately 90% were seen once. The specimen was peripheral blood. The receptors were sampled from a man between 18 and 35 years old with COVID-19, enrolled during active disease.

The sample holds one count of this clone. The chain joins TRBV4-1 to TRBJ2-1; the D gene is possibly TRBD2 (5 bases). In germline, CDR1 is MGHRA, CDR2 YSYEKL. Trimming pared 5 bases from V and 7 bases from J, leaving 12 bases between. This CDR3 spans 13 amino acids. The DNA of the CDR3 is TGCGCCAGCAGCTCTATTGGCGGGAATGAGCAGTTCTTC. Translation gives CASSSIGGNEQFF.

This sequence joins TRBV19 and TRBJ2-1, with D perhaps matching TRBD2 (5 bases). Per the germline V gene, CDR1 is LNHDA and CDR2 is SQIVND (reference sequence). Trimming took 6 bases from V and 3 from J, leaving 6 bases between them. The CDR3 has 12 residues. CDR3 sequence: CASSGNYNEQFF. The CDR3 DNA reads TGTGCCAGTAGCGGGAACTACAATGAGCAGTTCTTC.

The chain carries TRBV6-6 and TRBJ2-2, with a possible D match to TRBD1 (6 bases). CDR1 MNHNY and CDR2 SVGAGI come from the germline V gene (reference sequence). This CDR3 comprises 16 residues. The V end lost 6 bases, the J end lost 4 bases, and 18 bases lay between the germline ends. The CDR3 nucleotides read TGTGCCAGCAGCCTATCGATCCAGGGGAGCACCGGGGAGCTGTTTTTT. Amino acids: CASSLSIQGSTGELFF.

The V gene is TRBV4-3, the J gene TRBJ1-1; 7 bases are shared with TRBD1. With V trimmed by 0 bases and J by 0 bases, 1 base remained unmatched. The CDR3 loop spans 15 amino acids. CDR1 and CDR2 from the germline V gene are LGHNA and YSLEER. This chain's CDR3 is CASSQDGTVNTEAFF. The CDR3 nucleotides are TGCGCCAGCAGCCAAGATGGGACAGTGAACACTGAAGCTTTCTTT.

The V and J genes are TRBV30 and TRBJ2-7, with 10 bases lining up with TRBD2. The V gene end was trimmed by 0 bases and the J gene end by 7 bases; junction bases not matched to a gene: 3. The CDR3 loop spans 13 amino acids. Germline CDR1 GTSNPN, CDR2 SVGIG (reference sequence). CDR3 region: CAWSVLAGGEQYF. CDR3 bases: TGTGCCTGGAGTGTATTAGCGGGAGGTGAGCAGTACTTC.

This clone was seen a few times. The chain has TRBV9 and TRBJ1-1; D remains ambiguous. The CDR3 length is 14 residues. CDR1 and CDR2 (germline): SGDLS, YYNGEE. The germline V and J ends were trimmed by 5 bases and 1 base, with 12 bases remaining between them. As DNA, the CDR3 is TGTGCCAGCAGTGCCGAGTTTGGGAACACTGAAGCTTTCTTT. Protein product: CASSAEFGNTEAFF.